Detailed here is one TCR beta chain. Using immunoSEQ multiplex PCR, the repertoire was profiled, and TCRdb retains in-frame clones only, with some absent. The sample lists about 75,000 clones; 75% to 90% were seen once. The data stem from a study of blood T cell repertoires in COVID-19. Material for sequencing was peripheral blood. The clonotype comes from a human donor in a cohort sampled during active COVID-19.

For the CDR3, the DNA is TGTGCCAGCAGCCGGTCCGGGACTAGCGGGAGCCACGAGCAGTACTTC. It translates to CASSRSGTSGSHEQYF. The chain combines TRBV7-2 with TRBJ2-7; 14 bases line up with TRBD2. CDR3 length: 16 residues. Germline trimming cut 5 bases from V and 5 bases from J; bases unmatched to any gene: 8. From germline, CDR1 is SGHTA and CDR2 FQGNSA.